The 10 T cell receptor beta chains below all came from one sample that was sequenced in a study of blood T cell repertoires in COVID-19. Libraries were prepared by immunoSEQ multiplex PCR; TCRdb keeps only in-frame clonotypes and omits some of them. The repertoire includes around 170,000 clones, roughly 90% of them detected once, and about 3% sits in the top ten. The sequenced material came from peripheral blood. These receptors came from a man in his sixties with acute or convalescent COVID-19.

The chain couples TRBV6-5 to TRBJ2-7; TRBD1 aligns across 7 bases. Germline V CDR1 and CDR2: MNHEY, SVGAGI. The CDR3 totals 14 residues. J gave up 3 bases and V 6 bases, and 8 bases lay outside the gene matches. This CDR3 is CASSKGDSHYEQYF. Written as DNA, the CDR3 is TGTGCCAGCAGCAAGGGGGACAGCCACTACGAGCAGTACTTC.

The CDR3: CAWSGQAWQNIQYF. CDR3 in DNA: TGTGCCTGGAGTGGACAGGCCTGGCAGAACATTCAGTACTTC. The chain recombines TRBV30 with TRBJ2-4; a weak D match, TRBD1 (6 bases). The CDR3 spans 14 residues. The germline V and J ends were trimmed by 1 base and 7 bases, with 14 bases remaining between them. Germline V gene data show CDR1 as GTSNPN and CDR2 as SVGIG (reference sequence).

J is TRBJ2-2 and V is TRBV10-3; 9 bases agree with TRBD2. Per the germline V gene, CDR1 is ENHRY and CDR2 is SYGVKD. The CDR3 consists of 18 residues. V lost 2 bases to trimming and J lost 4 bases; unmatched junction nucleotides: 11. CDR3 protein: CAISELSGGPRGTGELFF. CDR3 sequence (DNA): TGTGCCATCAGTGAGCTTAGCGGGGGCCCTCGTGGCACCGGGGAGCTGTTTTTT.

This chain connects TRBV13 to TRBJ2-3, with TRBD2 identical over 7 bases. Looked up from germline, CDR1 is PRHDT and CDR2 is FYEKMQ (reference sequence). With 5 bases clipped from V and 2 bases from J, the junction kept 13 bases outside the gene matches. CDR3 length: 17 amino acids. CDR3 coding DNA: TGTGCCAGCAGCAAAGGGTCACTAGCGTATCCCACAGATACGCAGTATTTT. This sequence encodes CASSKGSLAYPTDTQYF. Full variable domain (missing parts from reference TRBV13 and TRBJ2-3): AAGVIQSPRHLIKEKRETATLKCYPIPRHDTVYWYQQGPGQDPQFLISFYEKMQSDKGSIPDRFSAQQFSDYHSELNMSSLELGDSALYFCASSKGSLAYPTDTQYFGPGTRLTVL.

The chain joins TRBV5-4 to TRBJ1-2; D unclear. V was pared by 0 bases and J by 3 bases, with 9 bases between. The V gene's germline CDR1 is SGHNT and CDR2 YYREEE (reference sequence). The CDR3 has 14 amino acids. CDR3 sequence reads: CASSLDGGHYGYTF. Written as DNA, the CDR3 is TGTGCCAGCAGCTTGGATGGCGGTCACTATGGCTACACCTTC. Supplemented by reference TRBV5-4 and TRBJ1-2, the full variable domain reads ETGVTQSPTHLIKTRGQQVTLRCSSQSGHNTVSWYQQALGQGPQFIFQYYREEENGRGNFPPRFSGLQFPNYSSELNVNALELDDSALYLCASSLDGGHYGYTFGSGTRLTVV.

Details on this clone: Sequence at one end of the junction differs from germline and may be a read error. Other nucleotide sequences from this sample produce the same CDR3. V gene TRBV5-6 combines with J gene TRBJ1-1, with 7 bases that match TRBD1. This CDR3 comprises 16 residues. From germline, CDR1 is SGHDT and CDR2 YYEEEE. The CDR3 DNA reads TGTGCCAGCAGCCAACCACCTTACAGGGGAGTCACTGAAGCCTTCTTT. Protein sequence: CASSQPPYRGVTEAFF. Drawing the rest from reference TRBV5-6 and TRBJ1-1, the complete variable domain is DAGVTQSPTHLIKTRGQQVTLRCSPKSGHDTVSWYQQALGQGPQFIFQYYEEEERQRGNFPDRFSGHQFPNYSSELNVNALLLGDSALYLCASSQPPYRGVTEAFFGQGTRLTVV.

This chain connects TRBV5-6 to TRBJ1-5; 7 bases line up with TRBD1. Per germline, CDR1 SGHDT and CDR2 YYEEEE. CDR3 length: 14 amino acids. J gave up 5 bases and V 2 bases, and 4 bases lay outside the gene matches. The CDR3 region is CASSFWGTDQPQHF. Written as DNA, the CDR3 is TGTGCCAGCAGCTTCTGGGGGACAGATCAGCCCCAGCATTTT.

This chain connects TRBV18 to TRBJ2-3; 12 bases are shared with TRBD2. Trimming cost V 1 base and J 5 bases; bases outside gene matches: 10. From germline, CDR1 is KGHSH and CDR2 LQKENI. This CDR3 has 18 residues. CDR3 residues: CASSPRASGGASVDTQYF. DNA of the CDR3: TGTGCCAGCTCACCACGCGCTAGCGGGGGGGCTTCGGTAGATACGCAGTATTTT.

The chain recombines TRBV19 with TRBJ1-5, with 11 bases matching TRBD1. V shed 5 bases, J shed 6 bases, and the junction held 6 bases outside the gene matches. Per the germline V gene, CDR1 is LNHDA and CDR2 is SQIVND (reference sequence). CDR3 length equals 15 residues. Here the CDR3 DNA reads TGTGCCAGTAGTCCGGGACAGGGGGGAATTCAGCCCCAGCATTTT. This gives the protein CASSPGQGGIQPQHF.

About this clone itself: Within the sample, other DNA sequences also encode this same CDR3. CDR3 in DNA: TGCGCCAGCAGCTTGGGACTGAGCTCCTACGAGCAGTACTTC. Translated, it gives CASSLGLSSYEQYF. The chain links TRBV5-1 to TRBJ2-7, with D hard to call. The ends were cut back, 0 bases at V and 0 bases at J, with 7 bases in the middle. Germline V lookup: CDR1 SGHRS, CDR2 YFSETQ. This CDR3 spans 14 amino acids. Supplemented by reference TRBV5-1 and TRBJ2-7, the full variable domain reads KAGVTQTPRYLIKTRGQQVTLSCSPISGHRSVSWYQQTPGQGLQFLFEYFSETQRNKGNFPGRFSGRQFSNSRSEMNVSTLELGDSALYLCASSLGLSSYEQYFGPGTRLTVT.